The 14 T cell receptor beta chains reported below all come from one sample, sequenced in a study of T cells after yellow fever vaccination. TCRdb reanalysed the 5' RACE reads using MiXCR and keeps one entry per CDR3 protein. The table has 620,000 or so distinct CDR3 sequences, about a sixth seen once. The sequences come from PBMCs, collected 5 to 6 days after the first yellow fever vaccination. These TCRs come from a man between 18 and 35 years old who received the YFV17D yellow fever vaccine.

The CDR3: CASSLGGAPQHF. Here the CDR3 DNA reads TGTGCCAGCAGCTTAGGGGGGGCGCCCCAGCATTTT. The chain joins TRBV7-2 to TRBJ1-5, with a weak D call TRBD1 (6 bases). V was trimmed by 1 base and J by 9 bases, leaving 7 bases between them. The CDR3 consists of 12 residues. Germline loops: CDR1 SGHTA, CDR2 FQGNSA.

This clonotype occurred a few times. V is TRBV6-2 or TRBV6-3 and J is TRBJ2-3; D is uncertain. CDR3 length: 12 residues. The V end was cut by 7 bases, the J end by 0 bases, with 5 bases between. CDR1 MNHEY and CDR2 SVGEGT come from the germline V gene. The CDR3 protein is CASKTSTDTQYF. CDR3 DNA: TGTGCCAGCAAAACTAGCACAGATACGCAGTATTTT.

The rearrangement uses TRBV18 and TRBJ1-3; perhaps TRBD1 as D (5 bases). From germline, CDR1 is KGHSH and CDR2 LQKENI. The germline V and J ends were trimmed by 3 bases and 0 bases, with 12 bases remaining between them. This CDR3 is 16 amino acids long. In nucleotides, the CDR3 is TGTGCCAGCTCACCGAGTGGGGACGGCTCTGGAAACACCATATATTTT. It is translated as CASSPSGDGSGNTIYF.

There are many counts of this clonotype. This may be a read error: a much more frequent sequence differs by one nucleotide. This CDR3 is CASPWTGLADTQYF. The CDR3 nucleotides are TGTGCCAGCCCTTGGACAGGGCTTGCAGATACGCAGTATTTT. The chain couples TRBV11-2 to TRBJ2-3; 8 bases are shared with TRBD1. In germline, CDR1 is SGHAT, CDR2 FQNNGV. V was pared by 8 bases and J by 4 bases, with 8 bases of the junction left unmatched. The CDR3 length is 14 residues. Full variable domain (rest looked up from reference TRBV11-2 and TRBJ2-3): EAGVAQSPRYKIIEKRQSVAFWCNPISGHATLYWYQQILGQGPKLLIQFQNNGVVDDSQLPKDRFSAERLKGVDSTLKIQPAKLEDSAVYLCASPWTGLADTQYFGPGTRLTVL.

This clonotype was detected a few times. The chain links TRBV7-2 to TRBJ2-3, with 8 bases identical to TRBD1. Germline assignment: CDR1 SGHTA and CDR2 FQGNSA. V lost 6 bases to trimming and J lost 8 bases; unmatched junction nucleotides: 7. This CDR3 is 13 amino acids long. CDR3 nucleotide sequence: TGTGCCAGCAGTAATGACAGGGGTGGTACGCAGTATTTT. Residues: CASSNDRGGTQYF.

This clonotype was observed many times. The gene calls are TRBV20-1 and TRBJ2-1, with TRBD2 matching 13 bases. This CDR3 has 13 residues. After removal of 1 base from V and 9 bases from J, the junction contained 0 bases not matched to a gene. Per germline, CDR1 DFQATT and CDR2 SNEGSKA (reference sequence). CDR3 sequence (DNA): TGCAGTGCTAGAGGACTAGCGGGGGGTGAGCAGTTCTTC. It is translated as CSARGLAGGEQFF.

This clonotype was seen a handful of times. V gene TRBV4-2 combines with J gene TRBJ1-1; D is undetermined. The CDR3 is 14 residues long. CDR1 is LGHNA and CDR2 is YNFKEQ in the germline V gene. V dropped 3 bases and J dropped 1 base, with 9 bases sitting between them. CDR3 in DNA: TGTGCCAGCAGCCACCCCGTCGGGAACACTGAAGCTTTCTTT. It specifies CASSHPVGNTEAFF.

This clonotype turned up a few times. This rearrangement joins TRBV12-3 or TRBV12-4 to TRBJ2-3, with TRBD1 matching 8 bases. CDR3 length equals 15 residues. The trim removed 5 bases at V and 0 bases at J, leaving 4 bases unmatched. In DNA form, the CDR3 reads TGTGCCAGCAGTCTTACAGGGGGGAGCACAGATACGCAGTATTTT. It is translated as CASSLTGGSTDTQYF.

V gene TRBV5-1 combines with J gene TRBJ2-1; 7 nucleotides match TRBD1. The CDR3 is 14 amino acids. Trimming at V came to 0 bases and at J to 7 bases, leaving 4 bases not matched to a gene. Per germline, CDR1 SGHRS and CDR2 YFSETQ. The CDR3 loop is CASSLVGGGNEQFF. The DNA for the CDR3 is TGCGCCAGCAGCTTGGTAGGGGGCGGGAATGAGCAGTTCTTC.

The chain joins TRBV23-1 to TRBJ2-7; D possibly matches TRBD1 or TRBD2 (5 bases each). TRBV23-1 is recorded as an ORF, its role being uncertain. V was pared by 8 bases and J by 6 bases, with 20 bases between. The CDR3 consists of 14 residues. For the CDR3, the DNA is TGCGCCAGCGCGCACCGGGACCCAGGGTCCGAGCAGTACTTC. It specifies CASAHRDPGSEQYF.

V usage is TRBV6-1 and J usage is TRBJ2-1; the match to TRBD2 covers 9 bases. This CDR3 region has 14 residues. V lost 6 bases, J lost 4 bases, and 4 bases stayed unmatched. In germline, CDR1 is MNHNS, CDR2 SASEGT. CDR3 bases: TGTGCCAGCAGGTGGACTAGCGCGTACAATGAGCAGTTCTTC. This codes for CASRWTSAYNEQFF.

The CDR3 DNA reads as TGCGCCAGCAGCCCGACCCAGGGGGTCACAGATACGCAGTATTTT. Its protein is CASSPTQGVTDTQYF. The V call is TRBV4-3, the J call TRBJ2-3; TRBD1 matches at 7 bases. V gave up 4 bases and J gave up 2 bases; unmatched junction bases: 6. Germline V CDR1 and CDR2: LGHNA, YSLEER. The length of the CDR3 is 15 residues.

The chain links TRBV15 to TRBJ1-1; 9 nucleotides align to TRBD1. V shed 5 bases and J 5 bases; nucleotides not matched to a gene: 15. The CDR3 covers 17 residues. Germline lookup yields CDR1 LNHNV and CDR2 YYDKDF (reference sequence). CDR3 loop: CATSPRDRVDLRTEAFF. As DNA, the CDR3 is TGTGCCACCAGCCCCCGGGACAGGGTTGATCTTCGGACTGAAGCTTTCTTT. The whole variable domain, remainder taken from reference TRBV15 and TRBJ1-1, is DAMVIQNPRYQVTQFGKPVTLSCSQTLNHNVMYWYQQKSSQAPKLLFHYYDKDFNNEADTPDNFQSRRPNTSFCFLDIRSPGLGDTAMYLCATSPRDRVDLRTEAFFGQGTRLTVV.

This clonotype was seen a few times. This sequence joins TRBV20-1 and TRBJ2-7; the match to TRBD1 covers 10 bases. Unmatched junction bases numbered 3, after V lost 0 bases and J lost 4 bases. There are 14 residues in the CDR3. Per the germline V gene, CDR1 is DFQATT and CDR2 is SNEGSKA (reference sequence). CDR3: CSARDGTGEYEQYV. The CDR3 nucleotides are TGCAGTGCTAGAGACGGGACAGGGGAATACGAGCAGTACGTC.